These T cell receptor beta chains were read from a single sample in a study of blood T cells in healthy people across ages. TCRdb ran MiXCR on the 5' RACE reads and lists one entry per CDR3 protein. The repertoire has over 1.5 million distinct CDR3 sequences, around half of them found once; the top ten carry 2.1%. Source material: blood. These receptors were taken from a woman aged 35 to 49 in good health. Each CDR3 is given with its conserved first and last residue. The D gene is left open where the match is weak. The size entry is marked missing in some rows and otherwise reads once, few, many or a size class.

v_call: TRBV5-1; j_call: TRBJ2-1; d_call: .; clone_size: few; cdr3_nt: TGCGCCAGCAGCTTGAGAGAACCCTACAATGAGCAGTTCTTC; cdr3_aa: CASSLREPYNEQFF
v_call: TRBV20-1; j_call: TRBJ2-7; d_call: TRBD2; clone_size: .; cdr3_nt: TGCAGTGCTCGACCTCTGGGAGCGGGGGTCATGTGGGAGCAGTACTTC; cdr3_aa: CSARPLGAGVMWEQYF
v_call: TRBV6-1; j_call: TRBJ1-1; d_call: TRBD1; clone_size: .; cdr3_nt: TGTGCCAGCAGGTCCCATCCGGGACAGGGGAGAGGGACTGAAGCTTTCTTT; cdr3_aa: CASRSHPGQGRGTEAFF
v_call: TRBV7-2; j_call: TRBJ1-6; d_call: .; clone_size: few; cdr3_nt: TGTGCCAGCAGCTTACAGGTTGCTAATTCACCCCTCCACTTT; cdr3_aa: CASSLQVANSPLHF
v_call: TRBV20-1; j_call: TRBJ1-1; d_call: .; clone_size: .; cdr3_nt: TGCAGTTCGGATCTAACTGAAGCTTTCTTT; cdr3_aa: CSSDLTEAFF
v_call: TRBV9; j_call: TRBJ2-5; d_call: .; clone_size: .; cdr3_nt: TGTGCCAGCAGCGATGGAGGGGGATTGCCCCAAGAGACCCAGTACTTC; cdr3_aa: CASSDGGGLPQETQYF
v_call: TRBV7-2; j_call: TRBJ2-3; d_call: .; clone_size: .; cdr3_nt: TGTGCCAGCAGCTTCCATCAGGGCACAGATACGCAGTATTTT; cdr3_aa: CASSFHQGTDTQYF
v_call: TRBV27; j_call: TRBJ1-2; d_call: .; clone_size: few; cdr3_nt: TGTGCCAGCAGCCCAGCCGGGGCTATAAGATATGGCTACACCTTC; cdr3_aa: CASSPAGAIRYGYTF
v_call: TRBV7-2; j_call: TRBJ1-4; d_call: .; clone_size: .; cdr3_nt: TGTGCCAGCAGCTTAGCTGTTAATGAAAAACTGTTTTTT; cdr3_aa: CASSLAVNEKLFF
v_call: TRBV28; j_call: TRBJ2-1; d_call: TRBD2; clone_size: .; cdr3_nt: TGTGCCAGCAGTTCCCCCAGCGGGGGGATCTACAATGAGCAGTTCTTC; cdr3_aa: CASSSPSGGIYNEQFF
v_call: TRBV24-1; j_call: TRBJ2-5; d_call: TRBD1; clone_size: .; cdr3_nt: TGTGCCACCAGTGATCAGGGACAGGGGGAGAAGACCCAGTACTTC; cdr3_aa: CATSDQGQGEKTQYF
v_call: TRBV20-1; j_call: TRBJ2-1; d_call: .; clone_size: once; cdr3_nt: TGCAGTGCTAATCGGCCGCAGGCCTACAATGAGCAGTTCTTC; cdr3_aa: CSANRPQAYNEQFF
v_call: TRBV12-3/TRBV12-4; j_call: TRBJ2-3; d_call: TRBD2; clone_size: few; cdr3_nt: TGTGCCAGCACTCCCAGCGGGGGGGCAGCAGATACGCAGTATTTT; cdr3_aa: CASTPSGGAADTQYF
v_call: TRBV19; j_call: TRBJ1-2; d_call: .; clone_size: .; cdr3_nt: TGTGCCAGTACCAACGGAGGTCGGTTGGGCTACACCTTC; cdr3_aa: CASTNGGRLGYTF
v_call: TRBV7-9; j_call: TRBJ1-4; d_call: .; clone_size: .; cdr3_nt: TGTGCCATAGAGGGTCAGAGGAACAATGAAAAACTGTTTTTT; cdr3_aa: CAIEGQRNNEKLFF
v_call: TRBV11-2; j_call: TRBJ2-3; d_call: .; clone_size: .; cdr3_nt: TGTGCCAGCAGCCCTCGGGAGTTGGGGCCCACAGATACGCAGTATTTT; cdr3_aa: CASSPRELGPTDTQYF
v_call: TRBV12-3/TRBV12-4; j_call: TRBJ1-5; d_call: .; clone_size: .; cdr3_nt: TGTGCCAGCAAGAGGAGGGGGGGACAGCCCCAGCATTTT; cdr3_aa: CASKRRGGQPQHF
v_call: TRBV28; j_call: TRBJ2-7; d_call: .; clone_size: .; cdr3_nt: TGTGCCAGCAGTTTACCCGCAGAGATAAACTACGAGCAGTACTTC; cdr3_aa: CASSLPAEINYEQYF
v_call: TRBV7-7; j_call: TRBJ2-3; d_call: .; clone_size: .; cdr3_nt: TGTGCTAGCAGCCCCGGATCCCTTAGCACAGATACGCAGTATTTT; cdr3_aa: CASSPGSLSTDTQYF
v_call: TRBV20-1; j_call: TRBJ2-3; d_call: TRBD1; clone_size: few; cdr3_nt: TGCAGTGCTAGCTCCGGGACAGGGACGTCGACGCAGTATTTT; cdr3_aa: CSASSGTGTSTQYF
v_call: TRBV6-2/TRBV6-3; j_call: TRBJ2-7; d_call: .; clone_size: .; cdr3_nt: TGTGCCAGCAGTTTCATCGGTGGGGCGTTCTCCTACGAGCAGTACTTC; cdr3_aa: CASSFIGGAFSYEQYF
v_call: TRBV4-1; j_call: TRBJ2-1; d_call: TRBD2; clone_size: few; cdr3_nt: TGCGCCAGCAGCCAAGAGCGGGGGGGACGGAACAATGAGCAGTTCTTC; cdr3_aa: CASSQERGGRNNEQFF
v_call: TRBV6-5; j_call: TRBJ2-7; d_call: .; clone_size: .; cdr3_nt: TGTGCCAGCAGTTCGGGAGGGACAGATCCCTACGAGCAGTACTTC; cdr3_aa: CASSSGGTDPYEQYF
v_call: TRBV5-5; j_call: TRBJ1-2; d_call: .; clone_size: few; cdr3_nt: TGTGCCAGCAGCTGGGGGGGCGCAGATGGCTACACCTTC; cdr3_aa: CASSWGGADGYTF
v_call: TRBV7-9; j_call: TRBJ2-5; d_call: .; clone_size: few; cdr3_nt: TGTGCCAGCAGCTTAGCCGGACATACCTCGGAGACCCAGTACTTC; cdr3_aa: CASSLAGHTSETQYF
v_call: TRBV6-2/TRBV6-3; j_call: TRBJ2-3; d_call: TRBD2; clone_size: .; cdr3_nt: TGTGCCAGCAGTTACTCACTAGCGGGGGTGAGATCTAGCACAGATACGCAGTATTTT; cdr3_aa: CASSYSLAGVRSSTDTQYF
v_call: TRBV7-2; j_call: TRBJ2-7; d_call: .; clone_size: .; cdr3_nt: TGTGCCAGCAGCCTGGACAGTCAGGAACCCTACGAGCAGTACTTC; cdr3_aa: CASSLDSQEPYEQYF
v_call: TRBV7-2; j_call: TRBJ2-5; d_call: .; clone_size: .; cdr3_nt: TGTGCCAGCAGCCCCCAATCGGGACGAGGGGAGACCCAGTACTTC; cdr3_aa: CASSPQSGRGETQYF
v_call: TRBV7-9; j_call: TRBJ2-4; d_call: .; clone_size: .; cdr3_nt: TGTGCCAGCAGCTCCCCAAGTGGGGACCTCCCCAAGGAGCAGTACTTC; cdr3_aa: CASSSPSGDLPKEQYF
v_call: TRBV5-5; j_call: TRBJ1-1; d_call: .; clone_size: .; cdr3_nt: TGTGCCAGCAGCTTTCTCCCCAAGGGGGTTGAAGCTTTCTTT; cdr3_aa: CASSFLPKGVEAFF
v_call: TRBV25-1; j_call: TRBJ2-3; d_call: TRBD2; clone_size: .; cdr3_nt: TGTGCCAGCAGTCCTTTCCGAGCGGGGGGGCCAGATACGCAGTATTTT; cdr3_aa: CASSPFRAGGPDTQYF
v_call: TRBV5-1; j_call: TRBJ2-1; d_call: .; clone_size: .; cdr3_nt: TGCGCCAGCAGCTACCAGGCGTCGAGCTCCTACAATGAGCAGTTCTTC; cdr3_aa: CASSYQASSSYNEQFF
v_call: TRBV13; j_call: TRBJ2-4; d_call: TRBD1; clone_size: .; cdr3_nt: TGTGCCAGCAGCCCCGGGGGGACAGGGAAAAACATTCAGTACTTC; cdr3_aa: CASSPGGTGKNIQYF
v_call: TRBV14; j_call: TRBJ2-3; d_call: TRBD1; clone_size: .; cdr3_nt: TGTGCCAGCAGGAAAACCGGGACAGGGGATCCAGATACGCAGTATTTT; cdr3_aa: CASRKTGTGDPDTQYF
v_call: TRBV7-2; j_call: TRBJ1-1; d_call: .; clone_size: .; cdr3_nt: TGTGCCAGCAGCTTAGAGGCTTTAGGGGGAGCTTTCTTT; cdr3_aa: CASSLEALGGAFF
v_call: TRBV6-6; j_call: TRBJ2-3; d_call: .; clone_size: .; cdr3_nt: TGTGCCAGCAGTTACTCGTCAGCGCGGGATCCGTTAGATACGCAGTATTTT; cdr3_aa: CASSYSSARDPLDTQYF
v_call: TRBV20-1; j_call: TRBJ2-7; d_call: TRBD1; clone_size: .; cdr3_nt: TGCAGTGCTAGGTCAAAGGGGGCTGCCTACGAGCAGTACTTC; cdr3_aa: CSARSKGAAYEQYF
v_call: TRBV29-1; j_call: TRBJ1-1; d_call: TRBD1; clone_size: .; cdr3_nt: TGCAGCGTTGTTCGCTTCCGGGACAGGGGTATCACTGAAGCTTTCTTT; cdr3_aa: CSVVRFRDRGITEAFF
v_call: TRBV5-4; j_call: TRBJ1-4; d_call: TRBD1; clone_size: .; cdr3_nt: TGTGCCAGCAGCTATGGAGTCCGGGACAGCATTGAAAAACTGTTTTTT; cdr3_aa: CASSYGVRDSIEKLFF
v_call: TRBV18; j_call: TRBJ1-5; d_call: TRBD1; clone_size: .; cdr3_nt: TGTGCCAGCTCGCCCAGACAGGGGACCAATCAGCCCCAGCATTTT; cdr3_aa: CASSPRQGTNQPQHF
v_call: TRBV7-2; j_call: TRBJ2-3; d_call: .; clone_size: .; cdr3_nt: TGTGCCAGCAGCCCTCATCCTTCACGAGATACGCAGTATTTT; cdr3_aa: CASSPHPSRDTQYF
v_call: TRBV7-9; j_call: TRBJ2-4; d_call: .; clone_size: .; cdr3_nt: TGTGCCAGCAGCTTAAACTCAGAGCAGTACTTC; cdr3_aa: CASSLNSEQYF
v_call: TRBV7-2; j_call: TRBJ2-3; d_call: TRBD1; clone_size: few; cdr3_nt: TGTGCCAGCAGCCCGATAGACAGGGATACAGATACGCAGTATTTT; cdr3_aa: CASSPIDRDTDTQYF
v_call: TRBV7-9; j_call: TRBJ2-4; d_call: .; clone_size: few; cdr3_nt: TGTGCCAGCAGCCCAGGGCGACAAAACATTCAGTACTTC; cdr3_aa: CASSPGRQNIQYF
v_call: TRBV2; j_call: TRBJ1-5; d_call: TRBD1; clone_size: .; cdr3_nt: TGTGCCAGCAGTTCCGGGACAGACAAATTAAGCAATCAGCCCCAGCATTTT; cdr3_aa: CASSSGTDKLSNQPQHF
v_call: TRBV12-3/TRBV12-4; j_call: TRBJ1-2; d_call: .; clone_size: .; cdr3_nt: TGTGCCAGCAGCCGCACGGATGGGGACTATGGCTACACCTTC; cdr3_aa: CASSRTDGDYGYTF
v_call: TRBV7-9; j_call: TRBJ2-5; d_call: .; clone_size: .; cdr3_nt: TGTGCCAGCAGCTTAGCCCAGTATGAAGAGACCCAGTACTTC; cdr3_aa: CASSLAQYEETQYF
v_call: TRBV3-1; j_call: TRBJ2-7; d_call: .; clone_size: .; cdr3_nt: TGTGCGAGCAAGTCAGGGTTGACCTACGAGCAGTACTTC; cdr3_aa: CASKSGLTYEQYF
v_call: TRBV9; j_call: TRBJ2-5; d_call: TRBD2; clone_size: .; cdr3_nt: TGTGCCAGCAGCCCTACTAGCGGGGGGGCACTGGAGACCCAGTACTTC; cdr3_aa: CASSPTSGGALETQYF
v_call: TRBV6-2/TRBV6-3; j_call: TRBJ2-1; d_call: TRBD2; clone_size: .; cdr3_nt: TGTGCCAGCAGTTACTTCCCGGGACTAGCGGATAACAATGAGCAGTTCTTC; cdr3_aa: CASSYFPGLADNNEQFF
v_call: TRBV4-2; j_call: TRBJ2-1; d_call: TRBD1; clone_size: .; cdr3_nt: TGTGCCAGCAGCCAAGATATTGTCAGTCGGGACAGGGTATCCTACAATGAGCAGTTCTTC; cdr3_aa: CASSQDIVSRDRVSYNEQFF
v_call: TRBV20-1; j_call: TRBJ1-1; d_call: .; clone_size: .; cdr3_nt: TGCAGTGCTACTGGGGTCCTTGGCATGAACACTGAAGCTTTCTTT; cdr3_aa: CSATGVLGMNTEAFF
v_call: TRBV12-3/TRBV12-4; j_call: TRBJ2-7; d_call: .; clone_size: .; cdr3_nt: TGTGCCAGCAGTTTGGGCACGGCCCTCGACGAGCAGTACTTC; cdr3_aa: CASSLGTALDEQYF
v_call: TRBV5-1; j_call: TRBJ1-4; d_call: TRBD1; clone_size: few; cdr3_nt: TGCGCCAGCGGAAGTGGGACAGCGGATGAAAAACTGTTTTTT; cdr3_aa: CASGSGTADEKLFF
v_call: TRBV18; j_call: TRBJ2-3; d_call: .; clone_size: .; cdr3_nt: TGTGCCAGCTCACCACCCTTACAGGGCGGAGATACGCAGTATTTT; cdr3_aa: CASSPPLQGGDTQYF
v_call: TRBV7-2; j_call: TRBJ2-5; d_call: .; clone_size: .; cdr3_nt: TGTGCCAGCAGCGTCCTGAACGGGCAGCAAGAGACCCAGTACTTC; cdr3_aa: CASSVLNGQQETQYF
v_call: TRBV7-2; j_call: TRBJ2-3; d_call: .; clone_size: few; cdr3_nt: TGTGCCAGCAGCTTTCGGGGGGCTAGCACAGATACGCAGTATTTT; cdr3_aa: CASSFRGASTDTQYF
v_call: TRBV7-2; j_call: TRBJ2-7; d_call: TRBD1; clone_size: .; cdr3_nt: TGTGCCAGCAGCTCCCGACAGGGGGCTTGGCAGTACTTC; cdr3_aa: CASSSRQGAWQYF